This TCR beta chain was retrieved from a study of blood T cell repertoires in COVID-19. The overall study: PBMCs, B-cell-depleted T cells, or T cells were the source of the cDNA or gDNA that made up the material.

In the study's own analysis: How many nucleated cells were present was estimated from reference gene primer amplification. Sequenced by immunoSEQ multiplex PCR; TCRdb stores in-frame clones only, minus some. The DNA gave D and trimming, while V, J and clone size come from that table. The sample has some 100,000 clones, 80% to 90% seen once. V lost 0 bases and J 8 bases, leaving 13 bases between the germline ends. CDR1 LGHDT and CDR2 YNNKEL come from the germline V gene (reference sequence). This CDR3 contains 15 residues. Participants, about 18 to 90 years old, spanned 25 or so US areas. Each participant's cohort was designated according to participant-reported clinical history.

The sequenced sample consisted of PBMCs or T cells enriched from blood (not recorded which). This clonotype was sampled from a woman aged 45-65 years who had recovered from COVID-19. The gene calls are TRBV3-1 (or the pseudogene TRBV3-2) and TRBJ1-4; D is uncertain. The CDR3 nucleotides read TGTGCCAGCAGCCAAGAGAGCTGGTTTGAAGAAAAACTGTTTTTT. Encoded protein: CASSQESWFEEKLFF.